Shown below are 27 T cell receptor beta chains from a single sample sequenced in a study of OX40 agonist ivuxolimab in advanced cancers. Assay: immunoSEQ multiplex PCR; the TCRdb copy retains only in-frame clones and omits some. Among 15,000 to 20,000 clones, 80% to 90% were seen once, and the ten largest hold 20% to 30%. Material: CD4+ or CD8+ T cells sorted from blood, obtained in a trial of the OX40 agonist ivuxolimab. These TCRs come from an adult with an advanced solid tumor such as melanoma, head and neck, liver or kidney cancer.

J is TRBJ2-3 and V is TRBV9; 11 bases are a match to TRBD2. Trimming at V came to 0 bases and at J to 7 bases, leaving 7 bases not matched to a gene. CDR3 length: 16 residues. The germline gives CDR1 SGDLS, CDR2 YYNGEE. CDR3 nucleotide sequence: TGTGCCAGCAGCGTAGATTGGACTAGCGGGCCCCATACGCAGTATTTT. Translation gives CASSVDWTSGPHTQYF.

Regarding this clone: Its ends do not fully match the called genes, so a read error is possible. In the same sample, other DNA sequences code for this CDR3. The chain couples TRBV4-1 to TRBJ1-5; 10 bases map to TRBD1. Germline V gene sequence: CDR1 MGHRA, CDR2 YSYEKL. This CDR3 has 15 amino acids. The CDR3 nucleotides read TGTGCCAGCAGCCAAGACAGGGGGCGCACCCAGCCCCAGCATTTT. It encodes CASSQDRGRTQPQHF.

The chain carries TRBV4-3 and TRBJ2-2; tentative D call: TRBD2 (7 bases). V lost 3 bases and J 0 bases, leaving 17 bases between the germline ends. The germline gives CDR1 LGHNA, CDR2 YSLEER. This CDR3 is built from 18 residues. CDR3 loop: CASSQPRGGGPNTGELFF. DNA for the CDR3: TGCGCCAGCAGCCAGCCAAGGGGCGGGGGCCCGAACACCGGGGAGCTGTTTTTT.

The rearrangement joins TRBV10-3 to TRBJ2-1; tentative D call: TRBD2 (6 bases). The CDR3 runs 16 residues. Germline V gene lookup returns CDR1 ENHRY and CDR2 SYGVKD. V was pared by 0 bases and J by 2 bases, with 11 bases between. CDR3 protein: CAISESSLATYNEQFF. The CDR3 region has the DNA TGTGCCATCAGTGAGTCGTCGCTAGCGACCTACAATGAGCAGTTCTTC.

The chain recombines TRBV7-9 with TRBJ2-2, with D maybe TRBD1 (6 bases). Trimming removed 3 bases from V and 8 bases from J, with 7 bases in between. Germline V lookup: CDR1 SEHNR, CDR2 FQNEAQ (reference sequence). CDR3 size: 12 residues. CDR3 nucleotides: TGTGCCAGCAGCTTGGGGACAGGGGAGCTGTTTTTT. As protein: CASSLGTGELFF.

The chain uses TRBV27 and TRBJ2-1; D may be TRBD2 (6 bases). Trimming left V 8 bases short and J 9 bases short, with 11 bases between. Germline V gene data show CDR1 as MNHEY and CDR2 as SMNVEV (reference sequence). The CDR3 loop spans 11 amino acids. The CDR3 protein is CASASGGEQFF. The CDR3 DNA reads as TGTGCCAGCGCTTCCGGGGGTGAGCAGTTCTTC.

This chain links TRBV5-4 with TRBJ1-5, with D unresolved. V shed 4 bases and J shed 4 bases, with 12 bases lying between them. CDR1 and CDR2 from the germline V gene are SGHNT and YYREEE (reference sequence). The CDR3 spans 14 residues. CDR3: CASSPRIVNQPQHF. CDR3 DNA: TGTGCCAGCAGCCCCCGGATCGTTAATCAGCCCCAGCATTTT.

This clone was found once. The chain is built from TRBV6-5 and TRBJ2-1, with D hard to call. The CDR3 sequence is 14 residues long. CDR1 is MNHEY and CDR2 is SVGAGI in the germline V gene. V lost 2 bases to trimming and J lost 8 bases, with 13 bases between them. The CDR3 nucleotides are TGTGCCAGCAGTTACAGGTGGACCACCGATGAGCAGTTCTTC. Translated, it gives CASSYRWTTDEQFF.

The gene calls are TRBV27 and TRBJ2-3, with 8 bases that match TRBD2. Germline CDR1 reads MNHEY; CDR2 reads SMNVEV (reference sequence). This CDR3 contains 16 residues. With 6 bases clipped from V and 1 base from J, the junction kept 9 bases outside the gene matches. CDR3 sequence reads: CASSLLVAGRTDTQYF. The CDR3 DNA sequence: TGTGCCAGCAGCCTCCTCGTAGCGGGGCGCACAGATACGCAGTATTTT.

The chain has TRBV7-6 and TRBJ2-7; 9 bases agree with TRBD1. Per germline, CDR1 SGHVS and CDR2 FNYEAQ. The CDR3 has 14 residues. Trimming removed 1 base from V and 4 bases from J; junction bases left unmatched: 2. The CDR3 region is CASSLVGQGYEQYF. The CDR3 DNA reads TGTGCCAGCAGCTTAGTTGGACAGGGGTACGAGCAGTACTTC.

V gene TRBV6-4 combines with J gene TRBJ1-1, with D maybe TRBD1 (5 bases). Germline lookup yields CDR1 MRHNA and CDR2 SNTAGT. CDR3 length: 13 amino acids. Deletions cut 0 bases from V and 8 bases from J, with 10 bases between. The CDR3 sequence is CASSDSNGQEAFF. The CDR3 nucleotides are TGTGCCAGCAGTGACTCGAACGGACAAGAAGCTTTCTTT.

This clone was counted between two and nine times. V is TRBV27 and J is TRBJ2-1, with 10 bases matching TRBD2. V dropped 6 bases and J dropped 7; count of bases not matched to a gene: 6. This CDR3 spans 14 amino acids. Germline V gene sequence: CDR1 MNHEY, CDR2 SMNVEV (reference sequence). CDR3 protein: CASSMGAGGNEQFF. CDR3 nucleotide sequence: TGTGCCAGCAGCATGGGAGCGGGAGGGAATGAGCAGTTCTTC.

V is TRBV28 and J is TRBJ2-3; the match to TRBD2 covers 10 bases. The CDR3 is made up of 18 amino acids. CDR1 and CDR2 (germline): MDHEN, SYDVKM. Unmatched junction bases numbered 8, after V lost 0 bases and J lost 2 bases. CDR3 sequence reads: CASSLWAELAGLTDTQYF. The CDR3 nucleotides are TGTGCCAGCAGTTTATGGGCAGAACTAGCGGGGCTCACAGATACGCAGTATTTT.

The chain joins TRBV19 to TRBJ2-7, with D perhaps matching TRBD2 (6 bases). The CDR3 sequence is 14 residues long. Germline assignment: CDR1 LNHDA and CDR2 SQIVND (reference sequence). Trimming shortened V by 3 bases and J by 0 bases, and 9 bases separated the two germline ends. CDR3 DNA sequence: TGTGCCAGTAGTATTGGAGGGTCCTCCTACGAGCAGTACTTC. Its translation: CASSIGGSSYEQYF.

The chain employs TRBV5-5 and TRBJ2-4; D tentatively reads TRBD1 or TRBD2 (5 bases each). Trimming shortened V by 1 base and J by 5 bases, and 13 bases separated the two germline ends. Germline V gene lookup returns CDR1 SGHKS and CDR2 YYEKEE (reference sequence). The CDR3 is 15 amino acids. The CDR3 region has the DNA TGTGCCAGCAGCTTGTTGATGGGGGACGAAAACATTCAGTACTTC. Protein product: CASSLLMGDENIQYF.

The rearrangement joins TRBV10-3 to TRBJ1-5; 7 positions match TRBD1. This CDR3 spans 15 amino acids. Trimming at V came to 0 bases and at J to 7 bases, leaving 6 bases not matched to a gene. Germline-derived CDR1 and CDR2 are ENHRY and SYGVKD. The CDR3 region has the DNA TGTGCCATCAGTGAGTCGGGGGACAGTGACCAGCCCCAGCATTTT. It translates to CAISESGDSDQPQHF.

Details on this clone: Other nucleotide sequences in the sample specify the same CDR3. V gene TRBV27 combines with J gene TRBJ1-5; D remains unclear. CDR1 and CDR2 (germline): MNHEY, SMNVEV (reference sequence). This CDR3 region has 14 residues. Trimming left V 0 bases short and J 4 bases short, with 7 bases between. CDR3 sequence reads: CASSLSSFNQPQHF. CDR3 nucleotides: TGTGCCAGCAGTTTATCATCCTTTAATCAGCCCCAGCATTTT.

Written as DNA, the CDR3 is TGTGCCACCAGCAGAGAGGGGGAGGGGTATAAGGGCTACACCTTC. Amino acid sequence: CATSREGEGYKGYTF. This chain links TRBV15 with TRBJ1-2; tentatively, D is TRBD1 (5 bases). The CDR3 totals 15 residues. The V end was cut by 0 bases, the J end by 8 bases, with 16 bases between. The germline gives CDR1 LNHNV, CDR2 YYDKDF (reference sequence).

This chain uses TRBV7-7 with TRBJ2-7; D uncertain. CDR1 SSHAT and CDR2 FNYEAQ come from the germline V gene (reference sequence). This CDR3 is built from 15 residues. The V gene lost 4 bases and the J gene lost 4 bases, with 17 bases spanning the gap. The CDR3 DNA follows: TGTGCCAGCAGCTCATCCCTCCCGGAACCTTACGAGCAGTACTTC. This codes for CASSSSLPEPYEQYF.

The V call is TRBV19, the J call TRBJ2-5, with 10 bases identical to TRBD1. CDR3 length: 14 amino acids. The V segment lost 6 bases and the J segment 5 bases; nucleotides outside the gene matches: 6. The germline gives CDR1 LNHDA, CDR2 SQIVND (reference sequence). The CDR3: CASRQTGGRETQYF. For the CDR3, the DNA is TGTGCCAGTAGGCAGACAGGGGGCCGTGAGACCCAGTACTTC.

Concerning this clone itself: Germline is not matched at one junction end, which may reflect a read error. The V and J genes are TRBV14 and TRBJ2-2; D may match TRBD1 or TRBD2 (5 bases each). The germline CDR1 and CDR2 sequences are SGHDN and FVKESK. The CDR3 length is 17 residues. For the CDR3, the DNA is TGTGCCAGCAGCAGTGGAAGCAGGGCCGTTAACACCGGGGAGCCGTTTTTT. Its translation: CASSSGSRAVNTGEPFF.

The V call is TRBV27, the J call TRBJ2-7; D is possibly TRBD2 (5 bases). V gave up 2 bases and J gave up 6 bases, with 8 bases separating them. The CDR3 runs 12 residues. Looked up from germline, CDR1 is MNHEY and CDR2 is SMNVEV (reference sequence). In DNA form, the CDR3 reads TGTGCCAGCAGTTTACTGGGGAGCGAGCAGTACTTC. It codes for CASSLLGSEQYF.

The chain uses TRBV19 and TRBJ2-2; 8 nucleotides line up with TRBD2. V trimming: 5 bases; J trimming: 4 bases; junction bases outside the gene matches: 12. Germline V lookup: CDR1 LNHDA, CDR2 SQIVND (reference sequence). The CDR3 has 17 amino acids. The DNA of the CDR3 is TGTGCCAGTAGTGCCCATGCGGGGGGAGGGCGCACCGGGGAGCTGTTTTTT. Translated, it gives CASSAHAGGGRTGELFF.

The chain recombines TRBV5-1 with TRBJ2-2; 7 nucleotides align to TRBD1. J was trimmed by 6 bases and V by 4 bases; bases with no gene match: 6. CDR1 is SGHRS, CDR2 YFSETQ, per germline. The CDR3 has 14 residues. CDR3 loop: CASSEMTGSGELFF. The CDR3 DNA reads TGCGCCAGCAGCGAAATGACAGGGTCCGGGGAGCTGTTTTTT.

The chain combines TRBV6-1 with TRBJ2-1; 7 nucleotides line up with TRBD1. CDR1 and CDR2 (germline): MNHNS, SASEGT. The CDR3 extends over 15 amino acids. Trimming at V came to 6 bases and at J to 3 bases, leaving 8 bases not matched to a gene. The CDR3: CASSESDRIYNEQFF. CDR3 DNA sequence: TGTGCCAGCAGCGAGTCGGACAGGATCTACAATGAGCAGTTCTTC.

In its sample, this clone was seen once. V is TRBV6-5 and J is TRBJ2-2, with D hard to call. CDR3 length equals 13 residues. CDR1 is MNHEY, CDR2 SVGAGI, per germline. The V and J ends lost 0 bases and 8 bases respectively, with 7 bases between them. This CDR3 reads CASSYSAGGELFF. CDR3 bases: TGTGCCAGCAGTTACTCAGCTGGGGGGGAGCTGTTTTTT.

J is TRBJ2-2 and V is TRBV10-2; no firm D call. V was trimmed by 4 bases and J by 6 bases, leaving 3 bases between them. Germline V gives CDR1 WSHSY, CDR2 SAAADI. CDR3 size: 11 residues. The CDR3 reads CASSVSGELFF. In DNA, the CDR3 is TGCGCCAGCAGTGTTTCCGGGGAGCTGTTTTTT.